This T cell receptor (beta chain) was captured by sequencing in a study of regulatory T cells in long-lasting Graves disease. Combining iRepertoire HTBI primers with Arm-PCR of CDR3 regions, the authors built TCR beta libraries. MiXCR was run by TCRdb on the multiplex PCR reads, yielding one entry per CDR3 protein. Among about half a million distinct CDR3 sequences listed, under 25% were seen once. With respect to this clonotype: Germline and junction disagree at one end, which may indicate a read error.

Described time point: persistent/refractory GD, antithyroid drugs over 5 years with positive TRAb. The TCR library was made from RNA extracted from PBMCs. This clonotype originated in a female donor with Graves disease. Here the sequenced sample was peripheral blood mononuclear cells (PBMCs), taken when the disease was refractory, from a patient treated with antithyroid drugs.

Here the CDR3 DNA reads TGTGCTAGCAGTTACTCCCCAGGGAGGGCAGATACGCAGTATTTT. It is translated as CASSYSPGRADTQYF. The rearrangement links TRBV6-5 to TRBJ2-3; 7 nucleotides align to TRBD2. Germline V gene data show CDR1 as MNHEY and CDR2 as SVGAGI. This CDR3 is 15 amino acids long.